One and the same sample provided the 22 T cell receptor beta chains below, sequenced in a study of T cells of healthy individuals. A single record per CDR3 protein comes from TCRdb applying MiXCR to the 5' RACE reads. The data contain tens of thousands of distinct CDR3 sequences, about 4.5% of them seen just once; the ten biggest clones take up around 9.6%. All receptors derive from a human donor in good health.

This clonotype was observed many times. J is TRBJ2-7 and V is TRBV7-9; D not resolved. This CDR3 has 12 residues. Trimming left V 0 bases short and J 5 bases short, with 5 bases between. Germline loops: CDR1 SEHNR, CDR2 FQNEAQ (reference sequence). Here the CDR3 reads CASSLASHEQYF. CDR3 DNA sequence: TGTGCCAGCAGCTTAGCGTCGCACGAGCAGTACTTC.

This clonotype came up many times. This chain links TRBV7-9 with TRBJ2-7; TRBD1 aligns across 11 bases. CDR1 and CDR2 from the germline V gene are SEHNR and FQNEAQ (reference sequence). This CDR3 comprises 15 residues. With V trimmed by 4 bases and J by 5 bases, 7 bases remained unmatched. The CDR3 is CASSYRTGGGNEQYF. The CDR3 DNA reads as TGTGCCAGCAGCTATCGGACAGGGGGCGGGAACGAGCAGTACTTC.

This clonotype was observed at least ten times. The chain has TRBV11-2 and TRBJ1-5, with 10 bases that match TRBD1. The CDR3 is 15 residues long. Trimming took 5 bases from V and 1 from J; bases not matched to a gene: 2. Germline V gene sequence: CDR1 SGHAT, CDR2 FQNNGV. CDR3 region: CASSRDRGSNQPQHF. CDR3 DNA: TGTGCCAGCAGCCGGGACAGGGGAAGCAATCAGCCCCAGCATTTT.

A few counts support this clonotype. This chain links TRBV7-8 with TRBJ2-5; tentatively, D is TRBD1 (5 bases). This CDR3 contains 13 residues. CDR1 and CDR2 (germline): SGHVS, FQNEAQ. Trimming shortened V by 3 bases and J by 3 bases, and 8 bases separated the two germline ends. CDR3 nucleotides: TGTGCCAGCAGCTTCCAGGGCGAAGAGACCCAGTACTTC. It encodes CASSFQGEETQYF.

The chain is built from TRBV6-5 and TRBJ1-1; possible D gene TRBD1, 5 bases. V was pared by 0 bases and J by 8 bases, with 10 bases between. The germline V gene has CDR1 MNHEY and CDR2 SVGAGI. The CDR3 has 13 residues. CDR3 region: CASSYSRQNEAFF. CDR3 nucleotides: TGTGCCAGCAGTTACTCCCGACAGAACGAAGCTTTCTTT.

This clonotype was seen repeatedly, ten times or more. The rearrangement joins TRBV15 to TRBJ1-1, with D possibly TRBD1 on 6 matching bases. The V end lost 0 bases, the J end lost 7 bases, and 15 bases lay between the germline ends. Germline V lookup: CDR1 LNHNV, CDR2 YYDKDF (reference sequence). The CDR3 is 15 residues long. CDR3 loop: CATSRDSETGHEAFF. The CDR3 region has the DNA TGTGCCACCAGCAGAGATAGCGAGACAGGCCATGAAGCTTTCTTT.

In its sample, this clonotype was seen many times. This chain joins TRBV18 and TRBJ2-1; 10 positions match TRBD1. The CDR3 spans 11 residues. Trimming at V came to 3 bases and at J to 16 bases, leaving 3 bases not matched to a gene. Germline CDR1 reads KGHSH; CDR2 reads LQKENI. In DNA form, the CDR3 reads TGTGCCAGCTCACCCGGGACAGGGGCTTTCTTC. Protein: CASSPGTGAFF.

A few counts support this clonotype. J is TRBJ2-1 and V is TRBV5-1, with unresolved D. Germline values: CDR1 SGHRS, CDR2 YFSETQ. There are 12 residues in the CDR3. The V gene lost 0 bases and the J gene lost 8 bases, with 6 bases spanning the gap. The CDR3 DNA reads TGCGCCAGCAGCTTGGTATCGGATGAGCAGTTCTTC. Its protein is CASSLVSDEQFF.

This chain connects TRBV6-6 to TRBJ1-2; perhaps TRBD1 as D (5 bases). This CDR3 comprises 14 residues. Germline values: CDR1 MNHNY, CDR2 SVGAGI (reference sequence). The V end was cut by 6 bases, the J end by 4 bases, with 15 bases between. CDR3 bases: TGTGCCAGCAGGCCGGGACGGACCCTCTATGGCTACACCTTC. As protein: CASRPGRTLYGYTF.

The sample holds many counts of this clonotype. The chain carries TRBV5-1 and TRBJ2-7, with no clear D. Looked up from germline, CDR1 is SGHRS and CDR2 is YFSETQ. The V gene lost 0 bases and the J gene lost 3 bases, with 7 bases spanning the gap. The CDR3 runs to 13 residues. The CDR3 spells CASSLATGYEQYF. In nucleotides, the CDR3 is TGCGCCAGCAGCTTGGCCACGGGCTACGAGCAGTACTTC.

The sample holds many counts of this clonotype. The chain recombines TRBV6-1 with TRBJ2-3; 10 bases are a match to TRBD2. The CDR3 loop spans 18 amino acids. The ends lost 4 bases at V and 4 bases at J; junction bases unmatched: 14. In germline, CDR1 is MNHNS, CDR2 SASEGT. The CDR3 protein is CASSVMLAGALGSDTQYF. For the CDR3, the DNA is TGTGCCAGCAGTGTAATGCTAGCGGGGGCCCTAGGTTCAGATACGCAGTATTTT.

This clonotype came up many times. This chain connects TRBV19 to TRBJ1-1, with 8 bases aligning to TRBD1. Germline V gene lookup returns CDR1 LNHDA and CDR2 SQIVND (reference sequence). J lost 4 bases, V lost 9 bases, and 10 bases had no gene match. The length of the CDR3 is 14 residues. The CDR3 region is CASSTQGAGTEAFF. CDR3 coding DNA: TGTGCCAGCTCCACTCAGGGGGCTGGCACTGAAGCTTTCTTT.

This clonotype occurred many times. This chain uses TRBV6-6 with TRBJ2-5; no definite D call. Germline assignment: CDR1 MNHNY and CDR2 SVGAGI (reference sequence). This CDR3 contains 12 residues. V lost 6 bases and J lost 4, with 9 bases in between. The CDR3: CASRTARETQYF. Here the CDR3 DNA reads TGTGCCAGCAGGACCGCGAGAGAGACCCAGTACTTC.

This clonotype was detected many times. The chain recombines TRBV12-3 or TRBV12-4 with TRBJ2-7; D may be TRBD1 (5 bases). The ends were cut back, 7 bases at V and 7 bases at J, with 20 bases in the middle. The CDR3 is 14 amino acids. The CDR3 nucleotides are TGTGCCAGCACCACAGACACAGGTTTGCGAGAGCAGTACTTC. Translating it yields CASTTDTGLREQYF.

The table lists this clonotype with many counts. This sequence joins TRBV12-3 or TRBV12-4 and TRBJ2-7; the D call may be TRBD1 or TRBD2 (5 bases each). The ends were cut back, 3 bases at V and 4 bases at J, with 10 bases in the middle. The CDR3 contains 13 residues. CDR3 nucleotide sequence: TGTGCCAGCAGTTTCGAGTGGGGGTACGAGCAGTACTTC. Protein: CASSFEWGYEQYF.

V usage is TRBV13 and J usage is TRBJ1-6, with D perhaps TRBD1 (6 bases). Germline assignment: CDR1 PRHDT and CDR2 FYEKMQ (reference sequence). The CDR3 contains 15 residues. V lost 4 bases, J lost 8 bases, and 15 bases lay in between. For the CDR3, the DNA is TGTGCCAGCAGCTCAACCAGGGGAGATTATTCACCCCTCCACTTT. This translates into CASSSTRGDYSPLHF.

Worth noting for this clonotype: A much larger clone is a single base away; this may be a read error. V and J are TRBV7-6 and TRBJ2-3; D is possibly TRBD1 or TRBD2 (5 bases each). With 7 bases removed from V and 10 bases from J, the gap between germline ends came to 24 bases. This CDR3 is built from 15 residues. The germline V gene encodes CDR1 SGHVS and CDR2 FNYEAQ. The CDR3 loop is CASNPEGRPGDAQYF. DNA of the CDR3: TGTGCCAGCAACCCCGAGGGACGGCCCGGGGATGCGCAGTATTTT.

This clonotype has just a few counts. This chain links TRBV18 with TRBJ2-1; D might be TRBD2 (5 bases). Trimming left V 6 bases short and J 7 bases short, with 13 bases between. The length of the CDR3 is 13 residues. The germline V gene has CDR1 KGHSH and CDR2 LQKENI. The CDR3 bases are TGTGCCAGCTCCCACACGGAGGCAAATGAGCAGTTCTTC. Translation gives CASSHTEANEQFF. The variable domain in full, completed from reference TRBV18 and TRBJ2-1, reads NAGVMQNPRHLVRRRGQEARLRCSPMKGHSHVYWYRQLPEEGLKFMVYLQKENIIDESGMPKERFSAEFPKEGPSILRIQQVVRGDSAAYFCASSHTEANEQFFGPGTRLTVL.

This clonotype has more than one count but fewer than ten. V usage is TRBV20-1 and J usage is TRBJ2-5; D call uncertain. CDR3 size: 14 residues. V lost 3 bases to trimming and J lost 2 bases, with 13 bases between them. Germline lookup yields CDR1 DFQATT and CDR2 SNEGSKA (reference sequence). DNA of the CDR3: TGCAGTGCTAGTCGCGGTCCCGGGCAAGAGACCCAGTACTTC. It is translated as CSASRGPGQETQYF.

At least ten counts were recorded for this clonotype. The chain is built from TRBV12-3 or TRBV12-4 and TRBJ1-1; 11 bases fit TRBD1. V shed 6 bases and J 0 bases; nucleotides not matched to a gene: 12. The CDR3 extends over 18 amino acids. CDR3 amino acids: CASSSPRDRGLVNTEAFF. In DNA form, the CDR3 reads TGTGCCAGCAGCTCCCCCAGGGACAGGGGGTTGGTGAACACTGAAGCTTTCTTT.

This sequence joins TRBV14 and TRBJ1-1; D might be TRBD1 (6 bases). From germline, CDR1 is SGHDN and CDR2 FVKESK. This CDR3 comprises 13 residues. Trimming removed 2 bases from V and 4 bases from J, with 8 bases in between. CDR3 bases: TGTGCCAGCAGCCAACAGGGGATCACTGAAGCTTTCTTT. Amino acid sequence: CASSQQGITEAFF.

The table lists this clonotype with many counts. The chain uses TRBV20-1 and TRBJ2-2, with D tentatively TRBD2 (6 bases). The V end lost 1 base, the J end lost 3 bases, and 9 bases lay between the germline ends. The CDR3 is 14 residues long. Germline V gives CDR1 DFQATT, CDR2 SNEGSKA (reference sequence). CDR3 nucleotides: TGCAGTGCTAGAGGGCGGGGAGACACCGGGGAGCTGTTTTTT. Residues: CSARGRGDTGELFF.